This T cell receptor beta chain was recovered during a study of blood T cell repertoires in COVID-19. On the study more broadly: Samples of COVID-19 (acute and convalescent) were obtained from the United States, Italy and Spain. T cells, B-cell-depleted T cells, or PBMCs supplied cDNA or gDNA.

The authors' processing: Reference gene primer amplification yielded estimated nucleated cell counts. Assay: immunoSEQ multiplex PCR; the TCRdb copy retains only in-frame clones and omits some. V and J calls and clone size are given by that table; D and trimming were obtained from the DNA. This sample yields about 150,000 clones, of which around 89% are seen a single time; over 12% belongs to the top ten. Germline-derived CDR1 and CDR2 are MNHEY and SMNVEV (reference sequence). The V end was cut by 3 bases, the J end by 0 bases, with 7 bases between. There are 14 residues in the CDR3. The material sequenced was peripheral blood. The sequence was obtained from a woman aged 40 to 55 with acute or convalescent COVID-19. V is TRBV27 and J is TRBJ2-3; D gene uncertain. The CDR3 loop is CASSFRVSTDTQYF. CDR3 nucleotide sequence: TGTGCCAGCAGTTTCCGGGTTAGCACAGATACGCAGTATTTT.